The following is a T cell receptor beta chain sequence with its context. The antigen is not known. Profiling relied on immunoSEQ multiplex PCR, and the TCRdb table lists in-frame clones only, not all of them. The sample shows roughly 90,000 clones, 80% to 95% of them seen only once. The data were obtained in a study of graft-versus-host responses after intestinal transplantation. Study-level information: All recipients were transplanted with multivisceral, liver-intestinal, or isolated intestinal grafts. Following induction with anti-thymocyte globulin, all recipients were given tacrolimus and steroids for approximately 3 years.

Study results and limitations: Allografts of one patient group, those with graft-donor T cell macrochimerism, had high graft-versus-host to host-versus-graft clonal ratios. Marrow from the recipient contained GvH clones, some of which had appeared first in ileum or blood.

V lost 0 bases to trimming and J lost 4 bases; unmatched junction nucleotides: 1. The CDR3 has 15 amino acids. Per germline, CDR1 SGHRS and CDR2 YFSETQ. This rearrangement joins TRBV5-1 to TRBJ1-4, with 9 bases aligning to TRBD1. The sample in question was unstimulated CD4+ T cells sorted from spleen or lymph node cells, obtained before transplant. This clonotype originated in a human donor who was the organ donor for an intestinal transplant. CDR3 amino acids: CASSLATGGNEKLFF. The CDR3 bases are TGCGCCAGCAGCTTGGCGACAGGGGGTAATGAAAAACTGTTTTTT.